This is a list of T cell receptor beta chains from one sample in a study of response to subunit inactivated influenza vaccine. Each CDR3 protein is one row after TCRdb ran MiXCR on the RT-PCR reads. The table records 550,000 to 800,000 distinct CDR3 sequences, roughly 14% of them present only once. Sequences were derived from PBMCs from blood, sampled around 14 days before vaccination. These receptor sequences come from a man between 45 and 60 years old who received an inactivated influenza vaccine. Each CDR3 is given with its conserved first and last residue. The D gene is left open where the match is weak. Clone size appears in some rows only: once, few, many, or a class for an expanded clone.

clone size,D gene,V gene,J gene,CDR3 protein,CDR3 DNA
many,NA,TRBV19,TRBJ2-3,CASSARWDKLTDTQYF,TGTGCCAGTAGTGCGCGATGGGACAAACTCACAGATACGCAGTATTTT
few,NA,TRBV5-1,TRBJ1-4,CASSINSGANEKLFF,TGCGCCAGCAGCATTAACAGCGGGGCTAATGAAAAACTGTTTTTT
NA,NA,TRBV28,TRBJ2-5,CASSAGGGQETQYF,TGTGCCAGCTCGGCCGGGGGCGGCCAAGAGACCCAGTACTTC
NA,NA,TRBV5-6,TRBJ2-7,CASSLRRGNYHEQYF,TGTGCCAGCAGCTTGCGGCGCGGCAACTACCACGAGCAGTACTTC
many,NA,TRBV25-1,TRBJ1-1,CASSELGNTEAFF,TGTGCCAGCAGTGAATTAGGGAACACTGAAGCTTTCTTT
NA,TRBD1,TRBV20-1,TRBJ1-2,CSARDGIGQVYTF,TGCAGTGCTAGAGATGGAATTGGACAGGTTTACACCTTC
NA,TRBD2,TRBV5-1,TRBJ2-7,CASSRLAGTDYEQYF,TGCGCCAGCAGCCGCCTAGCGGGTACAGACTACGAGCAGTACTTC
few,NA,TRBV7-2,TRBJ2-1,CASSPAGTLYNEQFF,TGTGCCAGCAGCCCAGCGGGGACACTCTACAATGAGCAGTTCTTC
NA,TRBD1,TRBV7-2,TRBJ2-2,CATHRGSGTGELFF,TGTGCCACCCACAGGGGGTCGGGTACCGGGGAGCTGTTTTTT
few,NA,TRBV18,TRBJ1-6,CASSPQGRGNSPLHF,TGTGCCAGCTCACCACAGGGACGGGGTAATTCACCCCTCCACTTT
few,TRBD2,TRBV27,TRBJ2-1,CASTRSVLAGGINEQFF,TGTGCCAGCACCAGATCGGTGTTAGCGGGGGGCATCAATGAGCAGTTCTTC
NA,TRBD2,TRBV7-2,TRBJ2-7,CASSLVGGGFSYEQYF,TGTGCCAGCAGCTTAGTTGGCGGGGGGTTCTCCTACGAGCAGTACTTC
few,NA,TRBV6-2/TRBV6-3,TRBJ2-6,CASSHADVGGANVLTF,TGTGCCAGCAGTCACGCCGACGTTGGGGGGGCCAACGTCCTGACTTTC
NA,TRBD1,TRBV5-1,TRBJ2-7,CASSERLDRASEQYF,TGCGCCAGCAGCGAACGGTTGGACAGGGCCTCCGAGCAGTACTTC
NA,NA,TRBV3-1,TRBJ1-2,CASSQFPETHHGYTF,TGTGCCAGCAGCCAATTTCCTGAAACCCACCATGGCTACACCTTC
few,NA,TRBV12-3/TRBV12-4,TRBJ2-7,CASSFHRSSYEQYF,TGTGCCAGCAGTTTCCACAGGTCCTCCTACGAGCAGTACTTC
many,NA,TRBV9,TRBJ2-1,CASSLRGYNEQFF,TGTGCCAGCAGCCTAAGGGGGTACAATGAGCAGTTCTTC
NA,NA,TRBV7-2,TRBJ2-5,CASSSNRVQETQYF,TGTGCCAGCAGCAGTAACAGGGTCCAAGAGACCCAGTACTTC
NA,NA,TRBV12-3/TRBV12-4,TRBJ2-7,CASSPAGTLGYEQYF,TGTGCCAGCAGTCCCGCCGGGACCTTAGGCTACGAGCAGTACTTC
few,TRBD1,TRBV10-2,TRBJ1-2,CASSNRMPFGTDYGYTF,TGCGCCAGCAGCAATCGCATGCCATTCGGGACAGACTATGGCTACACCTTC
many,NA,TRBV28,TRBJ2-1,CASSFSSGGGSNEQFF,TGTGCCAGCAGTTTCTCAAGCGGAGGCGGTTCCAATGAGCAGTTCTTC
few,NA,TRBV14,TRBJ2-7,CASSARTSAEQYF,TGTGCCAGCAGCGCCCGGACCTCCGCCGAGCAGTACTTC
NA,NA,TRBV10-3,TRBJ2-1,CATELRDGGGNEQFF,TGTGCCACCGAGCTCCGGGACGGAGGGGGCAATGAGCAGTTCTTC
few,TRBD1,TRBV4-2,TRBJ2-5,CASSQGDRETQYF,TGTGCCAGCAGCCAAGGGGACAGAGAGACCCAGTACTTC
many,TRBD2,TRBV7-2,TRBJ2-2,CASSFTTSGAGELFF,TGTGCCAGCAGCTTCACGACTAGCGGTGCCGGGGAGCTGTTTTTT
few,TRBD1,TRBV7-2,TRBJ1-6,CASSPRTGGYSPLHF,TGTGCCAGCAGCCCAAGGACAGGGGGATATTCACCCCTCCACTTT
many,NA,TRBV5-1,TRBJ2-5,CASSRDAKETQYF,TGCGCCAGCAGCCGGGACGCCAAAGAGACCCAGTACTTC
NA,TRBD1,TRBV7-2,TRBJ2-1,CASSLGQISYNEQFF,TGTGCCAGCAGCCTGGGACAGATCTCCTACAATGAGCAGTTCTTC
few,TRBD2,TRBV29-1,TRBJ2-1,CSVDSGSFVEQFF,TGCAGCGTTGACAGCGGGAGTTTCGTTGAGCAGTTCTTC
NA,TRBD1,TRBV3-1,TRBJ2-6,CASSQQGQAANVLTF,TGTGCCAGCAGCCAGCAGGGACAGGCGGCCAACGTCCTGACTTTC
many,TRBD1,TRBV12-3/TRBV12-4,TRBJ2-7,CASSRGQSHEQYF,TGTGCCAGCAGCCGGGGACAGTCGCACGAGCAGTACTTC
few,TRBD1,TRBV5-1,TRBJ2-2,CASSRQGPNTGELFF,TGCGCCAGCAGCCGACAGGGACCGAACACCGGGGAGCTGTTTTTT
few,NA,TRBV12-3/TRBV12-4,TRBJ2-5,CASSLFLDGGTQYF,TGTGCCAGCAGTTTATTCCTAGACGGTGGGACCCAGTACTTC
NA,TRBD2,TRBV12-3/TRBV12-4,TRBJ2-1,CASRAGLAGVNEQFF,TGTGCCAGCAGGGCGGGACTAGCGGGAGTCAATGAGCAGTTCTTC
NA,NA,TRBV5-5,TRBJ1-4,CASSSFGWGEKLFF,TGTGCCAGCAGCTCGTTCGGTTGGGGTGAAAAACTGTTTTTT
few,NA,TRBV7-2,TRBJ1-1,CASSLDREGESFF,TGTGCCAGCAGCTTAGACAGGGAAGGGGAATCTTTCTTT
NA,NA,TRBV5-8,TRBJ2-5,CASSPGPPRTQYF,TGTGCCAGCAGCCCTGGCCCCCCCCGGACCCAGTACTTC
few,NA,TRBV4-1,TRBJ1-4,CASSLTVNEKLFF,TGCGCCAGCAGCCTGACAGTTAATGAAAAACTGTTTTTT
once,TRBD2,TRBV2,TRBJ2-7,CASSEFRLAVSYEQYF,TGTGCCAGCAGTGAGTTTCGACTAGCGGTCTCCTACGAGCAGTACTTC
few,NA,TRBV5-6,TRBJ1-6,CASSLEPDHSYNSPLHF,TGTGCCAGCAGCTTGGAGCCAGACCACTCCTATAATTCACCCCTCCACTTT
few,NA,TRBV29-1,TRBJ2-2,CSVETGAGELFF,TGCAGCGTTGAAACGGGCGCCGGGGAGCTGTTTTTT
few,TRBD2,TRBV20-1,TRBJ2-3,CSATRRRDSGRGGGTDTQYF,TGCAGTGCTACCCGGAGGAGAGATAGCGGGAGAGGGGGCGGCACAGATACGCAGTATTTT
once,NA,TRBV15,TRBJ2-6,CATSRDGPATSSGANVLTF,TGTGCCACCAGCAGAGATGGTCCAGCTACTAGCTCTGGGGCCAACGTCCTGACTTTC
NA,NA,TRBV18,TRBJ2-2,CASKTPGALYGELFF,TGTGCCAGCAAAACACCGGGAGCTCTCTACGGGGAGCTGTTTTTT
few,TRBD1,TRBV7-9,TRBJ2-1,CASSPPGGSYNEQFF,TGTGCCAGCAGCCCACCAGGGGGCTCCTACAATGAGCAGTTCTTC
few,NA,TRBV7-2,TRBJ1-1,CASSSGHGATEAFF,TGTGCCAGCAGCTCGGGACATGGGGCCACTGAAGCTTTCTTT
many,NA,TRBV11-2,TRBJ2-1,CASSSQVFHSYNEQFF,TGTGCCAGCAGCTCACAGGTCTTTCACTCCTACAATGAGCAGTTCTTC
few,TRBD2,TRBV7-2,TRBJ2-5,CASRPGGGPQETQYF,TGTGCCAGCAGGCCCGGGGGGGGGCCCCAAGAGACCCAGTACTTC
few,TRBD2,TRBV7-2,TRBJ2-1,CASSFSSGGVNEQFF,TGTGCCAGCAGCTTTTCTAGCGGGGGGGTCAATGAGCAGTTCTTC
NA,TRBD1,TRBV7-2,TRBJ2-2,CASSPREGTVGGELFF,TGTGCCAGCAGCCCTAGGGAAGGGACAGTGGGCGGGGAGCTGTTTTTT
few,NA,TRBV5-1,TRBJ2-7,CASSPGSTGTLSYEQYF,TGCGCCAGCAGCCCCGGTTCCACCGGGACACTATCCTACGAGCAGTACTTC
NA,TRBD1,TRBV5-5,TRBJ2-7,CASSSNPGQAYEQYF,TGTGCCAGCAGCTCCAATCCGGGACAGGCCTACGAGCAGTACTTC
few,NA,TRBV5-8,TRBJ2-7,CASSQDWGNYEQYF,TGTGCCAGCAGCCAAGACTGGGGAAACTACGAGCAGTACTTC